Shown below are 20 T cell receptor beta chains from a single sample sequenced in a study of identical twins. In TCRdb, the 5' RACE reads were re-called with MiXCR into one record per CDR3 protein. The sample lists about 790,000 distinct CDR3 sequences; 15% to 20% were seen once. These records were also assigned to another study, of T cells expressing NK-cell markers.

Sequenced: PBMCs. All receptors derive from a woman aged 18-35 years in good health.

The V call is TRBV29-1, the J call TRBJ2-1; weak D call: TRBD2 (5 bases). The CDR3 covers 15 residues. The V end was cut by 5 bases, the J end by 0 bases, with 14 bases between. CDR1 and CDR2 (germline): SQVTM, ANQGSEA. Written as DNA, the CDR3 is TGCAGCGTTCCTGTGCGAGGGAGCTCCTACAATGAGCAGTTCTTC. Translation gives CSVPVRGSSYNEQFF.

V and J are TRBV7-2 and TRBJ2-4; D call uncertain. V lost 4 bases to trimming and J lost 0 bases, with 10 bases between them. Looked up from germline, CDR1 is SGHTA and CDR2 is FQGNSA. There are 15 residues in the CDR3. The CDR3: CASSSRPLAKNIQYF. The CDR3 region has the DNA TGTGCCAGCAGCTCGCGTCCCCTAGCCAAAAACATTCAGTACTTC.

V gene TRBV4-1 combines with J gene TRBJ2-4; D could derive from TRBD1 or TRBD2 (6 bases each). The CDR3 spans 16 residues. The germline CDR1 and CDR2 sequences are MGHRA and YSYEKL. V dropped 4 bases and J dropped 1 base, with 14 bases sitting between them. DNA of the CDR3: TGCGCCAGCAGCCCTCTAGGGGGGCTTGCCAAAAACATTCAGTACTTC. This codes for CASSPLGGLAKNIQYF.

This clonotype has just a few counts. The chain has TRBV9 and TRBJ2-3, with 10 bases matching TRBD2. In germline, CDR1 is SGDLS, CDR2 YYNGEE. The CDR3 spans 14 residues. J lost 9 bases, V lost 0 bases, and 4 bases had no gene match. For the CDR3, the DNA is TGTGCCAGCAGCGTAGCTACGACTAGCGGGACGCAGTATTTT. Translating gives CASSVATTSGTQYF.

A single count supports this clonotype. The chain employs TRBV18 and TRBJ2-3, with 9 positions matching TRBD1. The V gene end was trimmed by 2 bases and the J gene end by 5 bases; junction bases not matched to a gene: 8. CDR1 KGHSH and CDR2 LQKENI come from the germline V gene. This CDR3 comprises 16 residues. CDR3 amino acids: CASSPSITGGVDTQYF. CDR3 coding DNA: TGTGCCAGCTCACCAAGTATCACAGGGGGCGTAGATACGCAGTATTTT. The full variable domain, rest sourced from reference TRBV18 and TRBJ2-3, is NAGVMQNPRHLVRRRGQEARLRCSPMKGHSHVYWYRQLPEEGLKFMVYLQKENIIDESGMPKERFSAEFPKEGPSILRIQQVVRGDSAAYFCASSPSITGGVDTQYFGPGTRLTVL.

The chain couples TRBV12-3 or TRBV12-4 to TRBJ2-5; D assignment may be TRBD1 or TRBD2 (5 bases each). The CDR3 extends over 13 amino acids. Trimming cost V 6 bases and J 5 bases, with 13 bases left between them. In nucleotides, the CDR3 is TGTGCCAGCAGCTGGGGGAGTCGGGAGACCCAGTACTTC. Translating gives CASSWGSRETQYF.

This clonotype was observed a handful of times. The gene calls are TRBV5-1 and TRBJ2-5; D unresolved. Germline V CDR1 and CDR2: SGHRS, YFSETQ. V was trimmed by 5 bases and J by 1 base, leaving 15 bases between them. The CDR3 is 15 amino acids. The CDR3 DNA sequence: TGCGCCAGCAGTTCCGGACCAGAAGGCCAAGAGACCCAGTACTTC. Its protein product is CASSSGPEGQETQYF. The full variable domain, completed using reference TRBV5-1 and TRBJ2-5, is KAGVTQTPRYLIKTRGQQVTLSCSPISGHRSVSWYQQTPGQGLQFLFEYFSETQRNKGNFPGRFSGRQFSNSRSEMNVSTLELGDSALYLCASSSGPEGQETQYFGPGTRLLVL.

This clonotype was seen only a few times. This chain links TRBV10-3 with TRBJ2-7, with D perhaps TRBD1 (5 bases). This CDR3 contains 14 residues. The V and J ends lost 4 bases and 0 bases respectively, with 10 bases between them. Germline CDR1 ENHRY, CDR2 SYGVKD. The CDR3 is CAISVDKSSYEQYF. DNA for the CDR3: TGTGCCATCAGTGTGGACAAGAGCTCCTACGAGCAGTACTTC.

This clonotype was seen a handful of times. This sequence joins TRBV4-1 and TRBJ1-2, with D unresolved. Between the trimmed V and J ends, which lost 0 bases and 3 bases, there was a span of 8 bases. Per the germline V gene, CDR1 is MGHRA and CDR2 is YSYEKL. The CDR3 runs to 14 residues. The CDR3 DNA sequence: TGCGCCAGCAGCCAAGACGGAGATTACTATGGCTACACCTTC. Amino acids: CASSQDGDYYGYTF.

This chain connects TRBV10-3 to TRBJ2-6; weak D call: TRBD1 (6 bases). Trimming removed 5 bases at V and 1 base at J, with 9 bases between. The CDR3 has 15 residues. The V gene's germline CDR1 is ENHRY and CDR2 SYGVKD. The CDR3 DNA is TGTGCCATCAGTCCCGGACAGTCTGGGGCCAACGTCCTGACTTTC. Translation gives CAISPGQSGANVLTF.

J is TRBJ2-1 and V is TRBV6-1, with TRBD2 identical over 7 bases. Trimming cost V 6 bases and J 1 base; bases outside gene matches: 6. In germline, CDR1 is MNHNS, CDR2 SASEGT. This CDR3 is built from 15 residues. DNA of the CDR3: TGTGCCAGCAGGCAGGCGGGAGCTTCCTACAATGAGCAGTTCTTC. Encoded protein: CASRQAGASYNEQFF.

This chain connects TRBV7-8 to TRBJ2-7; 11 nucleotides line up with TRBD2. V lost 5 bases and J lost 1; bases outside the gene matches: 4. Germline lookup yields CDR1 SGHVS and CDR2 FQNEAQ. The CDR3 totals 15 residues. CDR3 amino acids: CASSPSGGTSYEQYF. The CDR3 region has the DNA TGTGCCAGCAGCCCTAGCGGGGGGACGTCCTACGAGCAGTACTTC. Full variable domain (outside the CDR3, taken from reference TRBV7-8 and TRBJ2-7): GAGVSQSPRYKVAKRGQDVALRCDPISGHVSLFWYQQALGQGPEFLTYFQNEAQLDKSGLPSDRFFAERPEGSVSTLKIQRTQQEDSAVYLCASSPSGGTSYEQYFGPGTRLTVT.

V is TRBV10-3 and J is TRBJ2-5; 13 nucleotides match TRBD2. The germline CDR1 and CDR2 sequences are ENHRY and SYGVKD. The CDR3 is 15 residues long. Unmatched junction bases numbered 6, after V lost 6 bases and J lost 5 bases. CDR3 sequence reads: CAIRRTSGRGETQYF. CDR3 nucleotides: TGTGCCATCAGACGTACTAGCGGGAGGGGGGAGACCCAGTACTTC.

The chain has TRBV4-2 and TRBJ2-2; TRBD2 aligns across 7 bases. V was clipped by 4 bases and J by 7 bases; unmatched bases: 6. This CDR3 region has 14 residues. Germline V gene lookup returns CDR1 LGHNA and CDR2 YNFKEQ. CDR3 sequence reads: CASSLYSSGGELFF. CDR3 bases: TGTGCCAGCAGCCTCTACTCTAGCGGCGGGGAGCTGTTTTTT.

In its sample, this clonotype was seen a few times. The chain links TRBV12-3 or TRBV12-4 to TRBJ2-2; TRBD1 matches 7 bases. The V gene end was trimmed by 6 bases and the J gene end by 5 bases; junction bases not matched to a gene: 21. The CDR3 has 19 residues. For the CDR3, the DNA is TGTGCCAGCAGATCCAGGGGAGTTGCGACAGGGAGTAGAACCGGGGAGCTGTTTTTT. Its translation is CASRSRGVATGSRTGELFF.

This clonotype was seen only a few times. J is TRBJ2-3 and V is TRBV6-1, with a weak D call TRBD2 (5 bases). Germline CDR1 MNHNS, CDR2 SASEGT. The CDR3 is 14 residues long. With 6 bases removed from V and 3 bases from J, the gap between germline ends came to 13 bases. The CDR3 loop is CASRPRTSTDTQYF. CDR3 DNA: TGTGCCAGCAGACCTCGGACTTCTACAGATACGCAGTATTTT.

The rearrangement joins TRBV2 to TRBJ2-3; a possible D gene is TRBD2 (7 bases). Germline-derived CDR1 and CDR2 are SNHLY and FYNNEI. V lost 7 bases and J lost 3, with 20 bases in between. This CDR3 has 16 residues. CDR3 region: CASTPDPGGATDTQYF. The CDR3 nucleotides read TGTGCCAGCACTCCCGACCCGGGGGGCGCGACAGATACGCAGTATTTT.

This clonotype has only a few counts. The V and J genes are TRBV6-1 and TRBJ2-2; TRBD2 matches 9 bases. Germline trimming cut 6 bases from V and 10 bases from J; bases unmatched to any gene: 9. CDR1 is MNHNS and CDR2 is SASEGT in the germline V gene. This CDR3 spans 14 amino acids. This CDR3 reads CASSPTSGASELFF. The CDR3 DNA reads TGTGCCAGCAGCCCGACTAGCGGTGCTTCGGAGCTGTTTTTT.

The rearrangement joins TRBV3-1 to TRBJ2-7, with a weak D call TRBD1 (6 bases). The V gene's germline CDR1 is LGHDT and CDR2 YNNKEL (reference sequence). CDR3 length: 14 residues. V was clipped by 1 base and J by 3 bases, with 10 bases between them. CDR3 residues: CASSQGTAYYEQYF. The DNA of the CDR3 is TGTGCCAGCAGCCAAGGGACAGCTTACTACGAGCAGTACTTC.

This clonotype was seen a few times. The chain employs TRBV5-1 and TRBJ2-2; perhaps TRBD1 as D (5 bases). The CDR3 is 15 amino acids. V lost 4 bases to trimming and J lost 2 bases, with 12 bases between them. CDR1 SGHRS and CDR2 YFSETQ come from the germline V gene. CDR3 sequence: CASSARTTNTGELFF. CDR3 coding DNA: TGCGCCAGCAGCGCCAGGACAACCAACACCGGGGAGCTGTTTTTT.